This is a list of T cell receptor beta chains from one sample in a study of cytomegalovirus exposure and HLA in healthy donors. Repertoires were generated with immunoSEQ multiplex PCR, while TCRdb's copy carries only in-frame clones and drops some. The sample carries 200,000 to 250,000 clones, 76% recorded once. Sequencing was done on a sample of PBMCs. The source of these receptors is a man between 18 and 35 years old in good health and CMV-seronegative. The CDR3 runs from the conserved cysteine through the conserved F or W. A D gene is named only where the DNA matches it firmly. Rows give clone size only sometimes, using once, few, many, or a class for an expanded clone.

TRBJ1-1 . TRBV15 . CATSRGNTGNTEAFF TGTGCCACCAGCAGAGGAAATACAGGGAACACTGAAGCTTTCTTT
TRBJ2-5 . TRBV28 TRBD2 CASSLLAAQYQETQYF TGTGCCAGCAGCCTTCTAGCGGCCCAGTACCAAGAGACCCAGTACTTC
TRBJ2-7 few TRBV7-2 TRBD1 CASSPVPGQNYEQYF TGTGCCAGCAGCCCGGTCCCGGGACAGAACTACGAGCAGTACTTC
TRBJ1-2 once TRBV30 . CAWGSAGSGYTF TGTGCCTGGGGGTCGGCGGGGTCGGGCTACACCTTC
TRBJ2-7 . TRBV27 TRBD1 CASSATRQGGEQYF TGTGCCAGCAGCGCAACCCGACAGGGCGGCGAGCAGTACTTC
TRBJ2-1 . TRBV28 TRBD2 CASSTGGIDEQFF TGTGCCAGCAGCACCGGGGGGATCGATGAGCAGTTCTTC
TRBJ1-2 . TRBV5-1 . CASSSPVNSYGYTF TGCGCCAGCAGCTCCCCCGTAAACAGCTATGGCTACACCTTC
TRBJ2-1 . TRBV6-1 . CASSSLGGAVEQFF TGTGCCAGCAGCTCCTTGGGGGGGGCGGTTGAGCAGTTCTTC
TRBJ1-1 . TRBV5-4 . CASSLGQNPEAFF TGTGCCAGCAGCTTGGGCCAGAACCCTGAAGCTTTCTTT
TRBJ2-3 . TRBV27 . CASSLSLGAADTQYF TGTGCCAGCAGTTTATCCTTAGGGGCGGCAGATACGCAGTATTTT
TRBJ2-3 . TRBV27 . CASSSYRVDTQYF TGTGCCAGCAGTTCGTACAGGGTAGATACGCAGTATTTT
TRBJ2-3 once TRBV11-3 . CASSKGEQGTQYF TGTGCCAGTTCTAAGGGGGAGCAGGGTACGCAGTATTTT
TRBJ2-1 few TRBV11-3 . CASSIDGSSYNEQFF TGTGCCAGCAGCATCGATGGGAGCTCCTACAATGAGCAGTTCTTC
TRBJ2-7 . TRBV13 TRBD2 CASSLRASGKSSYEQYF TGTGCCAGCAGCTTAAGGGCTAGCGGGAAGAGCTCCTACGAGCAGTACTTC
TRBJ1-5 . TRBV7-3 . CASSLTSDQPQHF TGTGCCAGCAGCTTAACGAGCGATCAGCCCCAGCATTTT
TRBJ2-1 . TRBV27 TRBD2 CASSLNGGGYNEQFF TGTGCCAGCAGTTTGAACGGGGGGGGCTACAATGAGCAGTTCTTC
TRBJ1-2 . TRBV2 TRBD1 CASSGGDRGYGYTF TGTGCCAGCAGTGGTGGGGACAGGGGCTATGGCTACACCTTC
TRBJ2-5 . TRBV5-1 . CASSFIVQETQYF TGCGCCAGCAGCTTTATCGTACAAGAGACCCAGTACTTC
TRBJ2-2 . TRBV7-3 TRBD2 CASSLAGANTGELFF TGTGCCAGCAGCTTAGCGGGAGCGAACACCGGGGAGCTGTTTTTT
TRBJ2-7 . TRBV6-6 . CASTTGVAAEQYF TGTGCCAGCACCACAGGGGTAGCGGCCGAGCAGTACTTC
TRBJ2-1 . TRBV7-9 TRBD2 CASSYWAGGLDEQFF TGTGCCAGCAGCTATTGGGCGGGAGGGCTGGATGAGCAGTTCTTC
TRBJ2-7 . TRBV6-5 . CASRSLPGLAYEQYF TGTGCCAGCAGGTCACTTCCGGGACTCGCCTACGAGCAGTACTTC
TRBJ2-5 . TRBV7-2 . CASSYRGGKETQYF TGTGCCAGCAGCTACAGGGGGGGCAAAGAGACCCAGTACTTC
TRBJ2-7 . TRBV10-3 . CAISEVVTRGEQYF TGTGCCATCAGTGAGGTCGTGACCCGGGGCGAGCAGTACTTC
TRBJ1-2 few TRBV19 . CASSLGAGYGYTF TGTGCCAGTAGTCTAGGGGCTGGCTATGGCTACACCTTC
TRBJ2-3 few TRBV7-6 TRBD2 CASSLASGGGTDTQYF TGTGCCAGCAGCTTAGCGAGCGGGGGTGGGACAGATACGCAGTATTTT
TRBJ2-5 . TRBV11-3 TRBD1 CASSKGTAKETQYF TGTGCCAGCAGCAAAGGGACAGCCAAAGAGACCCAGTACTTC
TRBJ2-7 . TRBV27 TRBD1 CASSLSGQGFMDEQYF TGTGCCAGCAGTTTGAGCGGACAGGGCTTTATGGACGAGCAGTACTTC
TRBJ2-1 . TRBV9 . CASRRDSSSYNEQFF TGTGCCAGCAGGCGGGACTCCTCATCCTACAATGAGCAGTTCTTC
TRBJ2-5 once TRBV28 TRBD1 CASSFGTGGLETQYF TGTGCCAGCAGTTTCGGGACAGGGGGCTTGGAGACCCAGTACTTC
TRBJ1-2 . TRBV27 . CASSWTRGNYGYTF TGTGCCAGCAGCTGGACAAGGGGTAACTATGGCTACACCTTC